This TCR beta chain was documented in a study of cytomegalovirus exposure and HLA in healthy donors. With regard to this clone: What it binds is unknown.

The germline V gene encodes CDR1 MNHEY and CDR2 SVGAGI. J lost 6 bases, V lost 8 bases, and 7 bases had no gene match. This CDR3 has 13 amino acids. Measured with immunoSEQ multiplex PCR; TCRdb has only the in-frame clones, and not every one. The repertoire holds about 120,000 clones, with 86% as singletons. Study results and caveats: High sensitivity and specificity were reportedly achieved when the classifier diagnosed cytomegalovirus status. Most TCR sequences showed up rarely, but some public TCRs showed up in many donors. The authors listed 150 to 200 TCR beta chains as cytomegalovirus-associated. Through in vitro validation, a few CMV-associated chains were shown to be specific for CMV antigens.

This receptor was obtained from a man between 18 and 29 years old in good health and CMV-seronegative. The genes are TRBV6-5 and TRBJ1-5; 7 bases align to TRBD1. The sample consisted of PBMCs. The DNA of the CDR3 is TGTGCCAGCTCCCCGACAGGGCTTCAGCCCCAGCATTTT. Its translation: CASSPTGLQPQHF.